Following are 30 T cell receptor beta chains from one sample sequenced in a study of T cell responses to AZD1222 COVID-19 vaccine. Libraries were prepared by immunoSEQ multiplex PCR; TCRdb keeps only in-frame clonotypes and omits some of them. The table shows around 180,000 clones, with roughly nine tenths occurring only once. Sequences were derived from peripheral blood, sampled on day 0 of AZD1222 vaccination. These TCRs come from an adult in good health.

The chain joins TRBV9 to TRBJ1-1, with D possibly matching TRBD1 (6 bases). The CDR3 totals 16 residues. The germline V and J ends were trimmed by 2 bases and 5 bases, with 19 bases remaining between them. CDR1 is SGDLS and CDR2 is YYNGEE in the germline V gene. CDR3 in DNA: TGTGCCAGCAGCGTTTCCGGGGACACCCGGGGGACTGAAGCTTTCTTT. Amino acids: CASSVSGDTRGTEAFF.

The J gene is TRBJ2-7, the V gene TRBV6-5, with D tentatively TRBD1 (6 bases). The CDR3 is made up of 13 amino acids. The germline gives CDR1 MNHEY, CDR2 SVGAGI. V was clipped by 8 bases and J by 4 bases, with 15 bases between them. Here the CDR3 DNA reads TGTGCCAGCGACACAGGGTTTCTTTACGAGCAGTACTTC. Its protein product is CASDTGFLYEQYF.

CDR3 bases: TGTGCCTGGAGTGACCCAATAGATGAGCAGTTCTTC. Residues: CAWSDPIDEQFF. The rearrangement links TRBV30 to TRBJ2-1; no clear D. This CDR3 has 12 amino acids. Deletions cut 1 base from V and 8 bases from J, with 9 bases between. Germline-derived CDR1 and CDR2 are GTSNPN and SVGIG (reference sequence).

J is TRBJ2-3 and V is TRBV5-4, with TRBD2 as a possible D gene (6 bases). From germline, CDR1 is SGHNT and CDR2 YYREEE (reference sequence). CDR3 length: 17 amino acids. Trimming cost V 4 bases and J 2 bases, with 20 bases left between them. The CDR3 loop is CASSGTPGQGLTDTQYF. The CDR3 region has the DNA TGTGCCAGCAGCGGTACCCCTGGGCAGGGACTCACAGATACGCAGTATTTT.

V and J are TRBV29-1 and TRBJ1-1; a weak D match, TRBD1 (6 bases). From germline, CDR1 is SQVTM and CDR2 ANQGSEA. This CDR3 has 15 amino acids. The V and J ends lost 0 bases and 6 bases respectively, with 17 bases between them. CDR3 residues: CSVEEQGFLFSEAFF. The CDR3 DNA reads TGCAGCGTTGAAGAACAGGGCTTTTTATTTTCTGAAGCTTTCTTT.

This chain joins TRBV4-2 and TRBJ2-1; TRBD2 might be the D (6 bases). CDR1 LGHNA and CDR2 YNFKEQ come from the germline V gene. Trimming removed 1 base from V and 6 bases from J, with 13 bases in between. The CDR3 is made up of 15 amino acids. This CDR3 reads CASSQAGDALNEQFF. DNA of the CDR3: TGTGCCAGCAGCCAAGCGGGGGATGCTCTCAATGAGCAGTTCTTC.

CDR3 sequence: CASSLGSGELFF. The DNA for the CDR3 is TGTGCCAGCAGCTTAGGTAGCGGGGAGCTGTTTTTT. The chain is built from TRBV11-3 and TRBJ2-2; no definite D call. The V gene lost 1 base and the J gene lost 7 bases, with 4 bases spanning the gap. CDR1 and CDR2 (germline): SGHNT, YENEEA. The CDR3 has 12 amino acids.

The rearrangement uses TRBV9 and TRBJ1-4; no clear D. CDR1 SGDLS and CDR2 YYNGEE come from the germline V gene. This CDR3 has 15 amino acids. Trimming removed 3 bases at V and 7 bases at J, with 16 bases between. CDR3 loop: CASSASEGSSEKLFF. For the CDR3, the DNA is TGTGCCAGCAGCGCAAGCGAGGGAAGCAGTGAAAAACTGTTTTTT.

CDR3 region: CASSPVGAGANVLTF. CDR3 DNA sequence: TGTGCCAGCAGCCCCGTTGGGGCTGGGGCCAACGTCCTGACTTTC. The genes are TRBV6-6 and TRBJ2-6; D unclear. The germline CDR1 and CDR2 sequences are MNHNY and SVGAGI (reference sequence). The CDR3 runs to 15 residues. V dropped 6 bases and J dropped 2 bases, with 11 bases sitting between them.

This chain uses TRBV18 with TRBJ2-5, with 8 positions matching TRBD2. Trimming removed 0 bases from V and 1 base from J; junction bases left unmatched: 7. From germline, CDR1 is KGHSH and CDR2 LQKENI. The CDR3 is 17 residues long. This chain's CDR3 is CASSPPDQRGLQETQYF. CDR3 bases: TGTGCCAGCTCACCACCGGACCAGCGGGGGCTCCAAGAGACCCAGTACTTC.

This clone was found once. The chain couples TRBV27 to TRBJ1-1; TRBD1 agrees at 9 bases. CDR3 size: 13 residues. V lost 0 bases, J lost 11 bases, and 4 bases stayed unmatched. CDR1 is MNHEY and CDR2 is SMNVEV in the germline V gene (reference sequence). CDR3 residues: CASSLSRDRVAFF. The DNA for the CDR3 is TGTGCCAGCAGTTTATCCCGGGACAGGGTTGCTTTCTTT.

The chain is built from TRBV5-1 and TRBJ2-2, with unresolved D. The CDR3 loop spans 16 amino acids. From germline, CDR1 is SGHRS and CDR2 YFSETQ. V lost 0 bases to trimming and J lost 0 bases, with 9 bases between them. CDR3 bases: TGCGCCAGCAGCTTGGAGGCTGGGACGAACACCGGGGAGCTGTTTTTT. This encodes CASSLEAGTNTGELFF. The full variable domain, completed using reference TRBV5-1 and TRBJ2-2, is KAGVTQTPRYLIKTRGQQVTLSCSPISGHRSVSWYQQTPGQGLQFLFEYFSETQRNKGNFPGRFSGRQFSNSRSEMNVSTLELGDSALYLCASSLEAGTNTGELFFGEGSRLTVL.

This chain links TRBV9 with TRBJ2-3; D remains unclear. Germline loops: CDR1 SGDLS, CDR2 YYNGEE. V was clipped by 5 bases and J by 0 bases, with 10 bases between them. This CDR3 is built from 14 residues. CDR3 sequence reads: CASSLGSSTDTQYF. As DNA, the CDR3 is TGTGCCAGCAGTCTAGGTTCTAGCACAGATACGCAGTATTTT.

The chain is built from TRBV9 and TRBJ1-1; possible D gene TRBD1, 5 bases. This CDR3 comprises 17 residues. Trimming stripped 4 bases from V and 2 bases from J, with 21 bases between. CDR1 SGDLS and CDR2 YYNGEE come from the germline V gene. The CDR3 nucleotides are TGTGCCAGCAGCCTCGAAGGGGCATCTTGGATAAACACTGAAGCTTTCTTT. Translating gives CASSLEGASWINTEAFF. The full variable domain, in which reference TRBV9 and TRBJ1-1 provide the parts outside the CDR3, is DSGVTQTPKHLITATGQRVTLRCSPRSGDLSVYWYQQSLDQGLQFLIQYYNGEERAKGNILERFSAQQFPDLHSELNLSSLELGDSALYFCASSLEGASWINTEAFFGQGTRLTVV.

The J gene is TRBJ2-6, the V gene TRBV7-6; tentatively, D is TRBD1 (6 bases). The CDR3 has 20 residues. CDR1 is SGHVS and CDR2 is FNYEAQ in the germline V gene. Deletions cut 1 base from V and 3 bases from J, with 22 bases between. CDR3 coding DNA: TGTGCCAGCAGCTTAGGGTCGGGACATCCCTCTCTCTTTGGGGCCAACGTCCTGACTTTC. Protein product: CASSLGSGHPSLFGANVLTF.

The rearrangement joins TRBV6-1 to TRBJ2-7, with 8 bases aligning to TRBD1. CDR3 length: 16 amino acids. The V gene's germline CDR1 is MNHNS and CDR2 SASEGT. Trimming removed 4 bases from V and 4 bases from J; junction bases left unmatched: 12. DNA of the CDR3: TGTGCCAGCAGTGGAAGAGGACAGGGCAGCTGGTACGAGCAGTACTTC. Protein sequence: CASSGRGQGSWYEQYF.

The rearrangement uses TRBV5-1 and TRBJ1-5; TRBD1 is a possible D gene (6 bases). Germline lookup yields CDR1 SGHRS and CDR2 YFSETQ. The V end lost 4 bases, the J end lost 4 bases, and 15 bases lay between the germline ends. There are 15 residues in the CDR3. The CDR3 is CASSATGSGNQPQHF. As DNA, the CDR3 is TGCGCCAGCAGCGCAACAGGGAGCGGAAATCAGCCCCAGCATTTT.

The J gene is TRBJ1-1, the V gene TRBV7-9; 9 bases are shared with TRBD1. Trimming removed 4 bases from V and 2 bases from J; junction bases left unmatched: 11. The CDR3 extends over 17 amino acids. Germline loops: CDR1 SEHNR, CDR2 FQNEAQ (reference sequence). CDR3 region: CASSSTGGLRDNTEAFF. The CDR3 DNA is TGTGCCAGCAGCTCGACAGGGGGTCTACGAGATAACACTGAAGCTTTCTTT.

V is TRBV5-1 and J is TRBJ1-1; D gene ambiguous. The CDR3 loop spans 13 amino acids. Germline lookup yields CDR1 SGHRS and CDR2 YFSETQ. V lost 0 bases, J lost 1 base, and 4 bases lay in between. The CDR3 loop reads CASSLGENTEAFF. In DNA form, the CDR3 reads TGCGCCAGCAGCTTGGGGGAGAACACTGAAGCTTTCTTT.

The count of this clone is one. This rearrangement joins TRBV2 to TRBJ1-5, with D maybe TRBD1 (6 bases). The CDR3 spans 16 residues. The germline V and J ends were trimmed by 5 bases and 0 bases, with 14 bases remaining between them. From germline, CDR1 is SNHLY and CDR2 FYNNEI. Here the CDR3 DNA reads TGTGCCAGCAGTAATCTAGGGGGGAATAGCAATCAGCCCCAGCATTTT. Translating it yields CASSNLGGNSNQPQHF.

The rearrangement links TRBV7-2 to TRBJ2-2; perhaps TRBD2 as D (5 bases). The germline V and J ends were trimmed by 4 bases and 1 base, with 10 bases remaining between them. Germline V gene lookup returns CDR1 SGHTA and CDR2 FQGNSA. The CDR3 loop spans 15 amino acids. For the CDR3, the DNA is TGTGCCAGCAGCTACGCGGGTTGGAACACCGGGGAGCTGTTTTTT. It codes for CASSYAGWNTGELFF. Full variable domain (missing parts from reference TRBV7-2 and TRBJ2-2): GAGVSQSPSNKVTEKGKDVELRCDPISGHTALYWYRQSLGQGLEFLIYFQGNSAPDKSGLPSDRFSAERTGGSVSTLTIQRTQQEDSAVYLCASSYAGWNTGELFFGEGSRLTVL.

The chain employs TRBV19 and TRBJ1-5, with 8 bases lining up with TRBD1. The V and J ends lost 6 bases and 5 bases, in that order; junction bases with no gene match: 3. The CDR3 runs to 13 residues. Germline CDR1 LNHDA, CDR2 SQIVND (reference sequence). The CDR3, as DNA: TGTGCCAGTAGAGAACAGGGGGATCAGCCCCAGCATTTT. Residues: CASREQGDQPQHF.

The chain employs TRBV6-5 and TRBJ1-2, with TRBD1 matching over 7 bases. The CDR3 runs 16 residues. Germline loops: CDR1 MNHEY, CDR2 SVGAGI. V was clipped by 2 bases and J by 2 bases; unmatched bases: 8. This chain's CDR3 is CASSYSRDRLNYGYTF. CDR3 coding DNA: TGTGCCAGCAGTTACAGCCGGGACAGACTAAACTATGGCTACACCTTC.

The rearrangement joins TRBV13 to TRBJ1-1, with no clear D. V was trimmed by 5 bases and J by 1 base, leaving 14 bases between them. The CDR3 totals 15 residues. Per germline, CDR1 PRHDT and CDR2 FYEKMQ (reference sequence). The CDR3 spells CASSPRVGPNTEAFF. Here the CDR3 DNA reads TGTGCCAGCAGCCCTCGTGTAGGGCCGAACACTGAAGCTTTCTTT.

V and J are TRBV7-3 and TRBJ2-7; a weak D match, TRBD2 (5 bases). Germline assignment: CDR1 SGHTA and CDR2 FQGTGA. The CDR3 consists of 15 residues. V shed 7 bases and J shed 3 bases, with 19 bases lying between them. CDR3 amino acids: CASKLNWRGGYEQYV. In nucleotides, the CDR3 is TGTGCCAGCAAACTTAACTGGCGAGGAGGCTACGAGCAGTACGTC.

CDR3 loop: CASSALPGSKEKLFF. CDR3 coding DNA: TGTGCCAGCAGTGCTCTCCCAGGGTCAAAGGAAAAACTGTTTTTT. The chain combines TRBV25-1 with TRBJ1-4, with D tentatively TRBD1 (5 bases). Germline CDR1 MGHDK, CDR2 SYGVNS. CDR3 length: 15 residues. The germline V and J ends were trimmed by 4 bases and 8 bases, with 17 bases remaining between them.

J is TRBJ1-5 and V is TRBV7-2, with TRBD1 as a possible D gene (6 bases). Germline CDR1 reads SGHTA; CDR2 reads FQGNSA. This CDR3 has 16 residues. The V end lost 5 bases, the J end lost 3 bases, and 17 bases lay between the germline ends. The CDR3 sequence: CASSSSGTLFNQPQHF. The CDR3 nucleotides are TGTGCCAGCAGCAGCTCCGGGACACTTTTCAATCAGCCCCAGCATTTT.

The CDR3: CASSPRGSSEAFF. DNA of the CDR3: TGTGCCAGCAGCCCGAGGGGTAGTTCTGAAGCTTTCTTT. This chain uses TRBV3-1 (or the pseudogene TRBV3-2) with TRBJ1-1, with D possibly matching TRBD1 (5 bases). The CDR3 is 13 amino acids. The germline V gene encodes CDR1 LGHDT and CDR2 YNNKEL (reference sequence). Trimming left V 4 bases short and J 6 bases short, with 12 bases between.

The chain employs TRBV18 and TRBJ2-7, with D unresolved. Germline loops: CDR1 KGHSH, CDR2 LQKENI. The CDR3 loop spans 13 amino acids. Trimming took off 2 bases at V and 0 bases at J, with 5 bases between the two ends. The DNA for the CDR3 is TGTGCCAGCTCACCATCGGACTCCTACGAGCAGTACGTC. Translating it yields CASSPSDSYEQYV.

The chain uses TRBV10-3 and TRBJ2-3, with 9 bases lining up with TRBD2. V trimming: 8 bases; J trimming: 3 bases; junction bases outside the gene matches: 9. Germline loops: CDR1 ENHRY, CDR2 SYGVKD. This CDR3 region has 15 residues. CDR3 nucleotide sequence: TGTGCCATCCAGGGGGTAGCGGGGGTAACAGATACGCAGTATTTT. It encodes CAIQGVAGVTDTQYF.